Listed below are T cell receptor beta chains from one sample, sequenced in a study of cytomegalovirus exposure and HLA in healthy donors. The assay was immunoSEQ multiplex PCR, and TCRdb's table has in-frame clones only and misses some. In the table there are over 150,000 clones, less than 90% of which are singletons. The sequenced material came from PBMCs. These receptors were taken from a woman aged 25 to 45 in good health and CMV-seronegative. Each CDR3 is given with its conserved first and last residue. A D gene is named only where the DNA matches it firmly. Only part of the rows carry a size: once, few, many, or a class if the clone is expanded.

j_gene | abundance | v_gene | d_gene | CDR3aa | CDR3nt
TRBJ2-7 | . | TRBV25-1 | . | CASSEYAQGSEQYF | TGTGCCAGCAGTGAATATGCACAGGGTTCCGAGCAGTACTTC
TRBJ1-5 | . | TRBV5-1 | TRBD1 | CASSLSGTGGPQHF | TGCGCCAGCAGCTTGTCCGGTACAGGGGGGCCCCAGCATTTT
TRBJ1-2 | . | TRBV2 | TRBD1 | CASSMSGGAYGYTF | TGTGCCAGCAGCATGTCAGGGGGGGCCTATGGCTACACCTTC
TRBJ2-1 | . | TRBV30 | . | CAWSVMGHPSNEQFF | TGTGCCTGGAGTGTAATGGGGCACCCCTCTAATGAGCAGTTCTTC
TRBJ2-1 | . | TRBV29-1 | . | CSVAVGSRSYNEQFF | TGCAGCGTTGCGGTCGGGAGTAGGTCCTACAATGAGCAGTTCTTC
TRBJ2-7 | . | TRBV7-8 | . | CASSLGGFSLTYEQYF | TGTGCCAGCAGCTTAGGGGGTTTCTCCCTGACCTACGAGCAGTACTTC
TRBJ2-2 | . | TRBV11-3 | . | CASSFGRGNTGELFF | TGTGCCAGCAGCTTTGGCAGGGGAAACACCGGGGAGCTGTTTTTT
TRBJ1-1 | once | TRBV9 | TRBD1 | CASSGSGTGVTEAFF | TGTGCCAGCAGCGGATCCGGGACAGGGGTCACTGAAGCTTTCTTT
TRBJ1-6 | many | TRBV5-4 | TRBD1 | CASRQGPYSPLHF | TGTGCCAGTAGACAGGGGCCTTATTCACCCCTCCACTTT
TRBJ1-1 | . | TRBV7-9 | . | CASTYGLMNTEAFF | TGTGCCAGCACCTACGGATTAATGAACACTGAAGCTTTCTTT
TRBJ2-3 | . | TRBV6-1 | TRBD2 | CASSPGGDTQYF | TGTGCCAGCAGCCCCGGGGGGGATACGCAGTATTTT